The entry below gives a single T cell receptor beta chain sequence along with its context. This specimen includes other DNA sequences encoding the same CDR3. The authors' processing: Reference gene primer amplification yielded estimated nucleated cell counts. Only in-frame clones appear in the TCRdb table, and some are missing; sequencing was by immunoSEQ multiplex PCR. V and J calls plus clone size are reproduced from that table; the DNA served to infer D and trimming. The table includes about 220,000 clones, about 88% detected once. The sample is drawn from a study of blood T cell repertoires in COVID-19. Background on the study: Collection of acute and convalescent COVID-19 samples took place in the United States, Italy and Spain. T cells, B-cell-depleted T cells, or PBMCs supplied cDNA or gDNA.

Germline CDR1 is MNHEY and CDR2 is SMNVEV (reference sequence). The V and J ends lost 6 bases and 7 bases, in that order; junction bases with no gene match: 11. This CDR3 region has 15 residues. The chain combines TRBV27 with TRBJ1-5; TRBD1 matches 8 bases. Sequenced material: peripheral blood. The sequence derives from a man aged 45-65 years who had recovered from COVID-19. CDR3 bases: TGTGCCAGCAGCTCTCTTGGACAGGGCCGACAGCCCCAGCATTTT. It translates to CASSSLGQGRQPQHF.